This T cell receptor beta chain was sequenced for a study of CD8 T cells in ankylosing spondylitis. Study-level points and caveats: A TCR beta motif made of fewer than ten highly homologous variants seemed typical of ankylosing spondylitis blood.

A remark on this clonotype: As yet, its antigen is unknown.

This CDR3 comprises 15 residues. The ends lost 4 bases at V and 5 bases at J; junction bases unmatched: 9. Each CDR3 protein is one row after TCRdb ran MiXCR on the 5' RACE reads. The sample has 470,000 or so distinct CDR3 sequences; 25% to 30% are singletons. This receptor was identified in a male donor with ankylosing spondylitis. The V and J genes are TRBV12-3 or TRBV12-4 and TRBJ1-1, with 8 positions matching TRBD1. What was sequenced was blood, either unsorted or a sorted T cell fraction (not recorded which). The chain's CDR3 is CASSWGDRGGTEAFF. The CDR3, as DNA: TGTGCCAGCAGTTGGGGAGACAGGGGAGGAACTGAAGCTTTCTTT.